This T cell receptor beta chain comes out of a study of OX40 agonist ivuxolimab in advanced cancers. Study context: Dose-escalation patients were diagnosed with hepatocellular carcinoma, melanoma, renal cell cancer or head and neck cancer.

Profiled with immunoSEQ multiplex PCR; TCRdb holds only in-frame clones, not every one. This sample has tens of thousands of clones, with about 83% found just once. This CDR3 has 13 amino acids. V lost 4 bases to trimming and J lost 3 bases, with 10 bases between them. Germline V gene lookup returns CDR1 SGHTA and CDR2 FQGNSA. Only a few counts were recorded for this clone. The origin of this receptor is an adult with an advanced solid tumor such as melanoma, head and neck, liver or kidney cancer. The V call is TRBV7-2, the J call TRBJ2-7; D may correspond to TRBD1 or TRBD2 (5 bases each). The specimen was CD4+ or CD8+ T cells sorted from blood, collected in a trial of the OX40 agonist ivuxolimab. The CDR3 sequence is CASSWGEGYEQYF. CDR3 DNA: TGTGCCAGCAGCTGGGGCGAGGGCTACGAGCAGTACTTC.